This T cell receptor (beta chain) came from a study of T cell repertoires in cytomegalovirus infection. Study context: Shared public TCR beta signatures pointed to both CMV infection and a matching HLA type.

This clonotype was recorded a few times. Its antigen is unknown. TCRdb re-derived calls from the reads in MiXCR, one entry per CDR3 protein. Among fewer than 550,000 distinct CDR3 sequences listed, approximately 11% were seen once. This CDR3 spans 15 amino acids. CDR1 and CDR2 from the germline V gene are SQVTM and ANQGSEA. V was cut by 4 bases and J by 6 bases, with 21 bases left in between. Study-wide points: Summed frequency of public TCR beta families distinguished CMV carriers with the relevant HLA. HLA-C-restricted, CMV-specific TCR beta clonotypes were dominant ex vivo.

Sequencing was done on a sample of PBMCs. The receptor's source is a human donor in good health (CMV status not recorded). Some clones in this sample may be carry-over from other donors' samples. This chain links TRBV29-1 with TRBJ1-1; TRBD1 might be the D (6 bases). In nucleotides, the CDR3 is TGCAGCGTTGCTCCGGTAGGACAGCCCTTGCCTGAAGCTTTCTTT. Translated: CSVAPVGQPLPEAFF. The full variable domain, its missing parts supplied by reference TRBV29-1 and TRBJ1-1, is SAVISQKPSRDICQRGTSLTIQCQVDSQVTMMFWYRQQPGQSLTLIATANQGSEATYESGFVIDKFPISRPNLTFSTLTVSNMSPEDSSIYLCSVAPVGQPLPEAFFGQGTRLTVV.